These T cell receptor beta chains were read from a single sample in a study of blood T cell repertoires in COVID-19. Assay used: immunoSEQ multiplex PCR; TCRdb lists only in-frame clones, some missing. The sample contains 200,000 or so clones, about 84% of which appear only once. The sample was peripheral blood. The source is a person aged 70 to 79 with COVID-19, enrolled during active disease. Both conserved end residues are part of each CDR3. A D gene is named only where the DNA matches it firmly. Clone size, where shown, is once, few, many, or a class for clones that have expanded.

v_call: TRBV28; clone_size: NA; d_call: TRBD1; j_call: TRBJ2-3; cdr3_aa: CASRRQGITDTQYF; cdr3_nt: TGTGCCAGCAGACGACAGGGTATCACAGATACGCAGTATTTT
v_call: TRBV6-1; clone_size: NA; d_call: TRBD2; j_call: TRBJ2-3; cdr3_aa: CASSETPTMTSGRSTDTQYF; cdr3_nt: TGTGCCAGCAGTGAAACCCCAACAATGACTAGCGGGAGGTCCACAGATACGCAGTATTTT
v_call: TRBV7-9; clone_size: NA; d_call: TRBD1; j_call: TRBJ2-7; cdr3_aa: CASSPGTGGLSGF; cdr3_nt: TGTGCCAGCAGCCCCGGGACAGGCGGTCTGTCGGGATTC
v_call: TRBV11-2; clone_size: NA; d_call: TRBD2; j_call: TRBJ2-1; cdr3_aa: CASSPSGTSGANEQFF; cdr3_nt: TGTGCCAGCAGCCCCTCCGGGACTAGCGGGGCCAATGAGCAGTTCTTC
v_call: TRBV20-1; clone_size: NA; d_call: NA; j_call: TRBJ1-2; cdr3_aa: CRGNAGLGYTF; cdr3_nt: TGCAGGGGGAATGCGGGATTGGGCTACACCTTC
v_call: TRBV4-1; clone_size: NA; d_call: NA; j_call: TRBJ2-1; cdr3_aa: CASSQDPSQVNEQFF; cdr3_nt: TGCGCCAGCAGCCAAGATCCTTCGCAGGTCAATGAGCAGTTCTTC
v_call: TRBV30; clone_size: few; d_call: TRBD1; j_call: TRBJ1-3; cdr3_aa: CAWSPGTEGNTIYF; cdr3_nt: TGTGCCTGGAGTCCTGGGACAGAGGGAAACACCATATATTTT
v_call: TRBV7-8; clone_size: NA; d_call: NA; j_call: TRBJ2-2; cdr3_aa: CASSRKDSLNAGELFF; cdr3_nt: TGTGCCAGCAGCCGAAAGGACAGCTTGAACGCCGGGGAGCTGTTTTTT
v_call: TRBV7-2; clone_size: NA; d_call: NA; j_call: TRBJ2-4; cdr3_aa: CASSIPLAKNIQYF; cdr3_nt: TGTGCCAGCAGCATCCCCTTAGCCAAAAACATTCAGTACTTC
v_call: TRBV6-2/TRBV6-3; clone_size: NA; d_call: NA; j_call: TRBJ1-5; cdr3_aa: CASSYLTAEGNQPQHF; cdr3_nt: TGTGCCAGCAGTTACCTTACGGCAGAGGGAAACCAGCCCCAGCATTTT
v_call: TRBV29-1; clone_size: NA; d_call: TRBD2; j_call: TRBJ2-7; cdr3_aa: CSVELAYGTSGRAYEQYF; cdr3_nt: TGCAGCGTGGAACTAGCCTACGGGACTAGCGGGAGGGCCTACGAGCAGTACTTC
v_call: TRBV7-8; clone_size: NA; d_call: NA; j_call: TRBJ1-4; cdr3_aa: CASSLEGLREKLFF; cdr3_nt: TGTGCCAGCAGCTTAGAGGGGTTACGTGAAAAACTGTTTTTT
v_call: TRBV29-1; clone_size: many; d_call: NA; j_call: TRBJ2-2; cdr3_aa: CSVEEYSSRELFF; cdr3_nt: TGCAGCGTTGAAGAGTACTCCTCGAGGGAGCTGTTTTTT
v_call: TRBV5-4; clone_size: NA; d_call: TRBD1; j_call: TRBJ2-7; cdr3_aa: CASSIQGVSSEQYF; cdr3_nt: TGTGCCAGCAGCATTCAGGGGGTCTCTTCCGAGCAGTACTTC
v_call: TRBV7-2; clone_size: NA; d_call: TRBD2; j_call: TRBJ2-2; cdr3_aa: CASSLDGGRAGELFF; cdr3_nt: TGTGCCAGCAGCTTAGACGGCGGGAGGGCCGGGGAGCTGTTTTTT
v_call: TRBV2; clone_size: NA; d_call: TRBD2; j_call: TRBJ2-5; cdr3_aa: CASSEFGGIQETQYF; cdr3_nt: TGTGCCAGCAGTGAATTCGGGGGGATCCAAGAGACCCAGTACTTC
v_call: TRBV19; clone_size: NA; d_call: NA; j_call: TRBJ1-4; cdr3_aa: CASSIGTGSTNEKLFF; cdr3_nt: TGTGCCAGTAGTATAGGTACAGGGTCAACTAATGAAAAACTGTTTTTT
v_call: TRBV7-6; clone_size: NA; d_call: NA; j_call: TRBJ1-4; cdr3_aa: CASSLLQKTNEKLFF; cdr3_nt: TGTGCCAGCAGCCTCCTACAGAAAACTAATGAAAAACTGTTTTTT
v_call: TRBV28; clone_size: NA; d_call: TRBD1; j_call: TRBJ2-1; cdr3_aa: CASSLPKTATRDSIIREQFF; cdr3_nt: TGTGCCAGCAGTTTACCAAAGACGGCAACAAGGGACAGTATAATTCGTGAGCAGTTCTTC
v_call: TRBV9; clone_size: NA; d_call: NA; j_call: TRBJ2-3; cdr3_aa: CASSAAPTSTWYF; cdr3_nt: TGTGCCAGCAGCGCCGCACCCACTTCGACTTGGTATTTT
v_call: TRBV11-1; clone_size: NA; d_call: NA; j_call: TRBJ1-2; cdr3_aa: CASSPRLERDGYTF; cdr3_nt: TGTGCCAGCAGCCCCCGATTGGAGAGGGATGGCTACACCTTC
v_call: TRBV7-9; clone_size: NA; d_call: TRBD1; j_call: TRBJ1-4; cdr3_aa: CASSPPPGTGVRKLFF; cdr3_nt: TGTGCCAGCAGCCCCCCCCCTGGGACAGGGGTGCGAAAACTGTTTTTT
v_call: TRBV15; clone_size: few; d_call: NA; j_call: TRBJ2-2; cdr3_aa: CATSGTPSGLGGELFF; cdr3_nt: TGTGCCACCAGCGGGACTCCCTCGGGACTGGGCGGGGAGCTGTTTTTT